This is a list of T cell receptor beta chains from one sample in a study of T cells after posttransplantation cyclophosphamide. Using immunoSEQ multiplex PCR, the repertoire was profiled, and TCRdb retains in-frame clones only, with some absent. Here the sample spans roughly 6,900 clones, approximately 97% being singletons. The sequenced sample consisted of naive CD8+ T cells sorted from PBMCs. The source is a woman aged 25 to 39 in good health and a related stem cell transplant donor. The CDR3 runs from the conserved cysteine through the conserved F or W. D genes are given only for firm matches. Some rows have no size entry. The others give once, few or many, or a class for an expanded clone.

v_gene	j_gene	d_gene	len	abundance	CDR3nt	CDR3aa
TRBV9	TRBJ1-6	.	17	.	TGTGCCAGCAGCGAAACAGGAGCGCCCCACTATAATTCACCCCTCCACTTT	CASSETGAPHYNSPLHF
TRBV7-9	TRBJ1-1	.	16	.	TGTGCCAGCAGCCAGTGGGACATCCCAGTGGGCACTGAAGCTTTCTTT	CASSQWDIPVGTEAFF
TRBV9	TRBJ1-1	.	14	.	TGTGCCAGCAGCGTAGAAGGAGGTCGGACTGAAGCTTTCTTT	CASSVEGGRTEAFF
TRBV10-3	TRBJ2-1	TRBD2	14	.	TGTGCCATCGGGGGGACTAGCCCAGACAATGAGCAGTTCTTC	CAIGGTSPDNEQFF
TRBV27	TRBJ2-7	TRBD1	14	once	TGTGCCAGCAACATGGGACAGGGATTCGGCGAGCAGTACTTC	CASNMGQGFGEQYF
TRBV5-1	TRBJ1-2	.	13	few	TGCGCCAGCAGCTTGACAGAGAACTATGGCTACACCTTC	CASSLTENYGYTF
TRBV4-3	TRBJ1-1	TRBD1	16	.	TGCGCCAGCAGCCAAGAGGGATGGACAGGGAACACTGAAGCTTTCTTT	CASSQEGWTGNTEAFF
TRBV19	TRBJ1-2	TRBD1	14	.	TGTGCCAGTACCCACCCCGGACAGGACTATGGCTACACCTTC	CASTHPGQDYGYTF
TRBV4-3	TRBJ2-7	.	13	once	TGCGCCAGCAGTCACGGCGGCTCCTACGAGCAGTACTTC	CASSHGGSYEQYF
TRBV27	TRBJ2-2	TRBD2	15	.	TGTGCCAGCCGGCGGGGGGGCTGGGACACCGGGGAGCTGTTTTTT	CASRRGGWDTGELFF
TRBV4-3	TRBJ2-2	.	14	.	TGCGCCAGCAGCCAAGGGAGGGTACTCGGGGAGCTGTTTTTT	CASSQGRVLGELFF
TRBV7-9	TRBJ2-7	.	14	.	TGTGCCAGCAGCTTAGATTCCGGGAACCACGAGCAGTACTTC	CASSLDSGNHEQYF
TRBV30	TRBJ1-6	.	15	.	TGTGCCTGGAGTGTTCCAGGTACCCTAAATTCACCCCTCCACTTT	CAWSVPGTLNSPLHF
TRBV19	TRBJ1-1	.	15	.	TGTGCCAGTAGTATAGATCCCCATTCGGGGACTGAAGCTTTCTTT	CASSIDPHSGTEAFF
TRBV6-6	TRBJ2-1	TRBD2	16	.	TGTGCCAGCAGTCCCAAGGGACTAGCGGGGGGTTATGAGCAGTTCTTC	CASSPKGLAGGYEQFF
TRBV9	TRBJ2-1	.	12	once	TGTGCCAGCAGCGTAGCGGGTCAGGGGCAGTTCTTC	CASSVAGQGQFF